The 22 T cell receptor beta chains below were found in one sample sequenced in a study of T-cell reconstitution after alpha-beta-depleted transplantation in children. Unique molecular identifiers were incorporated during preparation of the TCRbeta library. TCRdb passed the PCR reads through MiXCR, listing each CDR3 protein once. The sample lists 700,000 to 950,000 distinct CDR3 sequences, roughly 15% seen once, with under 6% in the top ten. The source material was PBMCs, mostly from graft donor cells, sampled 360 days after TCRalphabeta/CD19-depleted stem cell transplant. All receptors come from a male patient younger than 18 who had a stem cell transplant for acute lymphoblastic leukemia, so the T cells may come from the graft donor.

This clonotype turned up a few times. J is TRBJ1-5 and V is TRBV18; D possibly corresponds to TRBD1 (6 bases). CDR3 length: 17 residues. CDR1 KGHSH and CDR2 LQKENI come from the germline V gene. V was shortened by 2 bases and J by 6 bases, with 20 bases between the two germline ends. DNA for the CDR3: TGTGCCAGCTCACCAGTAGGAGGGGGGGGCACCGCTCAGCCCCAGCATTTT. Its protein product is CASSPVGGGGTAQPQHF.

In the case of this clonotype: Sequence at one end of the junction differs from germline and may be a read error. The chain uses TRBV7-2 and TRBJ2-4, with D perhaps matching TRBD1 (5 bases). Looked up from germline, CDR1 is SGHTA and CDR2 is FQGNSA. The CDR3 loop spans 14 amino acids. CDR3 nucleotide sequence: TGTGCCAGCAGCTTCACAGGAGCCCAAAACATTCAGTACTTC. This gives the protein CASSFTGAQNIQYF.

The chain joins TRBV7-9 to TRBJ1-6; D unresolved. The CDR3 consists of 14 residues. Germline V gene data show CDR1 as SEHNR and CDR2 as FQNEAQ (reference sequence). Trimming took 5 bases from V and 4 from J, leaving 9 bases between them. As DNA, the CDR3 is TGTGCCAGCAGCATGACACTTTATAATTCACCCCTCCACTTT. Translation gives CASSMTLYNSPLHF.

V and J are TRBV28 and TRBJ2-7; 8 nucleotides line up with TRBD2. The ends lost 5 bases at V and 4 bases at J; junction bases unmatched: 13. Germline values: CDR1 MDHEN, CDR2 SYDVKM. The CDR3 spans 16 residues. The chain's CDR3 is CASSPSRAGGVYEQYF. CDR3 bases: TGTGCCAGCAGTCCCTCCCGGGCGGGGGGCGTTTACGAGCAGTACTTC.

The chain carries TRBV10-3 and TRBJ2-5, with a weak D call TRBD2 (7 bases). The germline V gene encodes CDR1 ENHRY and CDR2 SYGVKD. V was clipped by 9 bases and J by 3 bases, with 17 bases between them. The CDR3 has 14 amino acids. CDR3 DNA sequence: TGTGCCATTCGAGGGGGGGGCGAGGAAGAGACCCAGTACTTC. Residues: CAIRGGGEEETQYF.

V gene TRBV7-9 combines with J gene TRBJ2-1, with D tentatively TRBD2 (5 bases). CDR3 length equals 13 residues. V lost 8 bases to trimming and J lost 6 bases, with 14 bases between them. The germline V gene encodes CDR1 SEHNR and CDR2 FQNEAQ (reference sequence). CDR3 protein: CASRWIRGNEQFF. In DNA, the CDR3 is TGTGCCAGCCGATGGATCCGGGGCAATGAGCAGTTCTTC. Looking up the rest from reference TRBV7-9 and TRBJ2-1 gives the full variable domain: DTGVSQNPRHKITKRGQNVTFRCDPISEHNRLYWYRQTLGQGPEFLTYFQNEAQLEKSRLLSDRFSAERPKGSFSTLEIQRTEQGDSAMYLCASRWIRGNEQFFGPGTRLTVL.

The V gene is TRBV4-2, the J gene TRBJ2-5; D unresolved. This CDR3 comprises 14 residues. The V and J ends lost 1 base and 1 base respectively, with 7 bases between them. CDR1 is LGHNA and CDR2 is YNFKEQ in the germline V gene. For the CDR3, the DNA is TGTGCCAGCAGCCAAGCCGAAGGCCAAGAGACCCAGTACTTC. Translating it yields CASSQAEGQETQYF.

The V call is TRBV30, the J call TRBJ1-1; 10 bases agree with TRBD1. V dropped 4 bases and J dropped 5; count of bases not matched to a gene: 4. Germline V gene sequence: CDR1 GTSNPN, CDR2 SVGIG (reference sequence). This CDR3 is built from 13 residues. The CDR3 DNA sequence: TGTGCCTGGACTGGGGACAGGGGTACTGAAGCTTTCTTT. Amino acid sequence: CAWTGDRGTEAFF.

This clonotype was detected a few times. The chain recombines TRBV19 with TRBJ1-5; TRBD1 aligns across 10 bases. Germline values: CDR1 LNHDA, CDR2 SQIVND (reference sequence). The CDR3 is 17 amino acids. V lost 6 bases, J lost 3 bases, and 11 bases stayed unmatched. CDR3 sequence reads: CASSKGTGTGVNQPQHF. CDR3 DNA: TGTGCCAGTAGCAAGGGGACCGGGACAGGGGTCAATCAGCCCCAGCATTTT.

This chain links TRBV4-2 with TRBJ2-4; 16 nucleotides align to TRBD2. From germline, CDR1 is LGHNA and CDR2 YNFKEQ. V lost 2 bases, J lost 1 base, and 11 bases stayed unmatched. The CDR3 has 21 amino acids. CDR3 loop: CASSQSQGLAGGSLAKNIQYF. In DNA, the CDR3 is TGTGCCAGCAGCCAAAGCCAGGGACTAGCGGGAGGGTCACTGGCCAAAAACATTCAGTACTTC.

This clonotype was observed a few times. This rearrangement joins TRBV20-1 to TRBJ2-7, with a possible D match to TRBD1 (6 bases). The V end was cut by 3 bases, the J end by 3 bases, with 12 bases between. CDR1 and CDR2 from the germline V gene are DFQATT and SNEGSKA (reference sequence). The CDR3 totals 13 residues. The CDR3 sequence is CSASNHRDYEQYF. In DNA form, the CDR3 reads TGCAGTGCTAGTAACCACAGGGACTACGAGCAGTACTTC.

V is TRBV6-4 and J is TRBJ1-5, with 7 bases identical to TRBD1. This CDR3 is built from 16 residues. The V gene's germline CDR1 is MRHNA and CDR2 SNTAGT. V lost 3 bases to trimming and J lost 2 bases; unmatched junction nucleotides: 7. This CDR3 reads CASSEGQWVGNQPQHF. CDR3 DNA sequence: TGTGCCAGCAGTGAGGGACAGTGGGTTGGCAATCAGCCCCAGCATTTT.

The genes are TRBV19 and TRBJ2-5, with 7 bases matching TRBD2. The V and J ends lost 3 bases and 2 bases, in that order; junction bases with no gene match: 9. The CDR3 consists of 16 residues. Germline V gene data show CDR1 as LNHDA and CDR2 as SQIVND (reference sequence). The CDR3 loop is CASSIGAGVGQETQYF. As DNA, the CDR3 is TGTGCCAGTAGTATTGGGGCGGGGGTCGGGCAAGAGACCCAGTACTTC.

In its sample, this clonotype was seen a few times. The rearrangement uses TRBV9 and TRBJ2-5; 9 bases fit TRBD1. The CDR3 runs 14 residues. Germline loops: CDR1 SGDLS, CDR2 YYNGEE. V was pared by 4 bases and J by 5 bases, with 6 bases of the junction left unmatched. CDR3 coding DNA: TGTGCCAGCAGCAAACGACAGGGGGACGAGACCCAGTACTTC. Amino acid sequence: CASSKRQGDETQYF.

The V gene is TRBV30, the J gene TRBJ2-7; 12 nucleotides line up with TRBD2. Trimming took 1 base from V and 5 from J; bases not matched to a gene: 6. The CDR3 extends over 15 amino acids. Germline values: CDR1 GTSNPN, CDR2 SVGIG (reference sequence). This CDR3 reads CAWSALAGGPHEQYF. CDR3 nucleotide sequence: TGTGCCTGGAGTGCTCTAGCGGGAGGGCCCCACGAGCAGTACTTC.

V usage is TRBV2 and J usage is TRBJ2-7; 8 nucleotides line up with TRBD1. With 7 bases clipped from V and 0 bases from J, the junction kept 5 bases outside the gene matches. The CDR3 extends over 14 amino acids. Germline lookup yields CDR1 SNHLY and CDR2 FYNNEI. Here the CDR3 reads CASMRDRHSYEQYF. In DNA, the CDR3 is TGTGCCAGCATGCGGGACAGGCACTCCTACGAGCAGTACTTC.

This clonotype was seen at least ten times. The chain carries TRBV9 and TRBJ2-5; perhaps D is TRBD1 or TRBD2 (5 bases each). Between the trimmed V and J ends, which lost 2 bases and 5 bases, there was a span of 16 bases. Germline values: CDR1 SGDLS, CDR2 YYNGEE. The CDR3 is made up of 15 amino acids. CDR3 DNA: TGTGCCAGCAGCGTTGACGGGGCCCCCGGGGAGACCCAGTACTTC. Protein product: CASSVDGAPGETQYF.

The V gene is TRBV7-6, the J gene TRBJ2-2; TRBD2 matches 12 bases. CDR1 SGHVS and CDR2 FNYEAQ come from the germline V gene. Trimming removed 0 bases from V and 3 bases from J; junction bases left unmatched: 14. This CDR3 comprises 21 residues. CDR3 protein: CASSLAPYLLAGGPHTGELFF. The CDR3 DNA is TGTGCCAGCAGCTTAGCACCCTATCTGCTAGCGGGAGGGCCCCACACCGGGGAGCTGTTTTTT.

This clonotype was observed at least ten times. The chain employs TRBV7-8 and TRBJ2-1; the match to TRBD2 covers 10 bases. J was trimmed by 8 bases and V by 1 base; bases with no gene match: 5. CDR1 is SGHVS and CDR2 is FQNEAQ in the germline V gene. The CDR3 spans 15 residues. The CDR3 DNA reads as TGTGCCAGCAGCTTAGAACTAGCGGGATTCCATGAGCAGTTCTTC. It is translated as CASSLELAGFHEQFF.

This clonotype was seen a handful of times. The gene calls are TRBV7-2 and TRBJ2-1; 9 positions agree with TRBD2. Germline CDR1 and CDR2: SGHTA and FQGNSA. The CDR3 is 17 amino acids. The V segment lost 2 bases and the J segment 5 bases; nucleotides outside the gene matches: 10. In nucleotides, the CDR3 is TGTGCCAGCAGCTTACGCGGGGGGGCCGTTAATCACAATGAGCAGTTCTTC. Encoded protein: CASSLRGGAVNHNEQFF.

The chain links TRBV27 to TRBJ1-1; D possibly corresponds to TRBD1 (5 bases). The CDR3 length is 16 residues. V lost 1 base to trimming and J lost 5 bases, with 17 bases between them. Germline V gives CDR1 MNHEY, CDR2 SMNVEV (reference sequence). The CDR3 here is CASSLLGRVKGTEAFF. The CDR3 region has the DNA TGTGCCAGCAGTTTATTGGGAAGGGTAAAGGGGACTGAAGCTTTCTTT.

This chain connects TRBV7-8 to TRBJ2-1; D perhaps matches TRBD1 (6 bases). Germline CDR1 SGHVS, CDR2 FQNEAQ. CDR3 length: 14 amino acids. V lost 4 bases, J lost 4 bases, and 11 bases lay in between. CDR3 bases: TGTGCCAGCAGCTCAAGGACAGCTTACAATGAGCAGTTCTTC. Translating gives CASSSRTAYNEQFF. The complete variable domain, with remaining parts taken from reference TRBV7-8 and TRBJ2-1, reads GAGVSQSPRYKVAKRGQDVALRCDPISGHVSLFWYQQALGQGPEFLTYFQNEAQLDKSGLPSDRFFAERPEGSVSTLKIQRTQQEDSAVYLCASSSRTAYNEQFFGPGTRLTVL.